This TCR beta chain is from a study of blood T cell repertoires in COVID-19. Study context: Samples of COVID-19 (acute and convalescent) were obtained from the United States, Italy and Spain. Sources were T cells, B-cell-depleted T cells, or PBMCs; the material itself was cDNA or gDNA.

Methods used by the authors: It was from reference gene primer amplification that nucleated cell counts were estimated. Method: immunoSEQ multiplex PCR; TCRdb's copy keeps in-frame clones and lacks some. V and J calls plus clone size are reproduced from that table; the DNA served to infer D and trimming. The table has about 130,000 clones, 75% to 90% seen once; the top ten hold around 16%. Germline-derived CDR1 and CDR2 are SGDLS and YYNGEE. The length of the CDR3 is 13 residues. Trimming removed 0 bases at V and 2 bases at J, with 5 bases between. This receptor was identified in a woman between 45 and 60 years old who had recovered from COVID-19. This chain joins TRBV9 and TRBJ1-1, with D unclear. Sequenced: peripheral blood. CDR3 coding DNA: TGTGCCAGCAGCGTAGGGACTAACACTGAAGCTTTCTTT. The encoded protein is CASSVGTNTEAFF.